The sequence of this T cell receptor (beta chain) was determined in a study of shared clonotypes between healthy human individuals. On the study more broadly: Per-donor plates numbered three CD4 naive, three CD4 memory, two CD8 naive and one CD8 memory.

Turning to this clone: Its antigen remains unidentified.

In the authors' methods: Filtering differed for immunoSEQ, which gave only junction sequences without quality scores. Some clones are missing from TCRdb's copy, which holds only in-frame ones; the method was immunoSEQ multiplex PCR. That table supplies the V and J calls and clone size; D and trimming were determined from the DNA. The sample contains roughly 2 million clones, approximately 94% of which appear only once. Naive-designated CD8 cells lacked CD45RO, were positively enriched for CCR7, and omitted terminally differentiated effector memory CD45RA+ cells. The study, taken as a whole, reports: Only a few donors were included, so the genetic and exposure-history diversity represented was limited. Some naive CD4 clonotypes, roughly 4.7%, turned up in common across several donors.

The clonotype originates from a man between 18 and 35 years old in good health. Sequenced input: naive CD8+ T cells sorted from blood.

The CDR3 sequence is CASSEASGRYNEQFF. CDR3 DNA: TGCGCCAGCAGTGAGGCTAGCGGGAGATACAATGAGCAGTTCTTC. The chain recombines TRBV10-2 with TRBJ2-1, with 10 bases lining up with TRBD2. Losses at the gene ends were 2 bases for V and 4 bases for J; bases not matched to a gene: 2. Germline V gene sequence: CDR1 WSHSY, CDR2 SAAADI. The CDR3 spans 15 residues.